This T cell receptor beta chain was sequenced for a study of cytomegalovirus exposure and HLA in healthy donors. V lost 5 bases to trimming and J lost 3 bases; unmatched junction nucleotides: 2. The CDR3 covers 14 residues. Germline CDR1 reads MNHEY; CDR2 reads SVGAGI. To note about this clone: Its antigen is currently unknown.

General observations from the study: A later analysis linked a missense variant in DCLRE1C to the trimming of TCR beta V and J genes.

With 60 Vbeta and 13 Jbeta primers, the PCR was carried out. Per the original methods: Later, an analysis found 75 million to 90 million unique TCR beta chains, and about 10 million of these were shared. The data were produced by immunoSEQ multiplex PCR, yet TCRdb's version contains in-frame clones alone and is incomplete. The DNA was the basis for D and trimming; V, J and clone size are from that table. The sample shows 150,000 to 200,000 clones, around 82% of them seen only once. Material for sequencing was PBMCs. This sequence originates from a boy aged 10-17 years in good health and CMV-seronegative. The chain is built from TRBV6-5 and TRBJ2-5; 11 nucleotides match TRBD2. CDR3 protein: CASSPGLAEETQYF. The CDR3 DNA is TGTGCCAGCAGTCCGGGACTAGCGGAAGAGACCCAGTACTTC.